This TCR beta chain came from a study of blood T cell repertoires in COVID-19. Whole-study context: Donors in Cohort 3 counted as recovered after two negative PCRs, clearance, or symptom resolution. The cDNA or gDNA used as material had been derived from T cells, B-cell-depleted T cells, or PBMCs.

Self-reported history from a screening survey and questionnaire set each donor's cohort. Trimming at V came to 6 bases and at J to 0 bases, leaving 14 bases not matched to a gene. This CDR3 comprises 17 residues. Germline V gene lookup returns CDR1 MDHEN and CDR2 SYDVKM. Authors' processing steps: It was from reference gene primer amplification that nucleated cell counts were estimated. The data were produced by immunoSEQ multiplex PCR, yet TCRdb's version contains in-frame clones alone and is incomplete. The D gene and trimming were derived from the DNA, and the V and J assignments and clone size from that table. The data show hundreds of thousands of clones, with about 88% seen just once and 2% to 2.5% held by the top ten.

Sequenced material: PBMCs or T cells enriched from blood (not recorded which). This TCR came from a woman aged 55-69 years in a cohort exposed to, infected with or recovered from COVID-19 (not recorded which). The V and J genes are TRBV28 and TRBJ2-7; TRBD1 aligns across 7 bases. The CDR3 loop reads CASSLGTGAPSSYEQYF. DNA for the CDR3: TGTGCCAGCAGCCTTGGAACAGGGGCGCCGAGCTCCTACGAGCAGTACTTC.